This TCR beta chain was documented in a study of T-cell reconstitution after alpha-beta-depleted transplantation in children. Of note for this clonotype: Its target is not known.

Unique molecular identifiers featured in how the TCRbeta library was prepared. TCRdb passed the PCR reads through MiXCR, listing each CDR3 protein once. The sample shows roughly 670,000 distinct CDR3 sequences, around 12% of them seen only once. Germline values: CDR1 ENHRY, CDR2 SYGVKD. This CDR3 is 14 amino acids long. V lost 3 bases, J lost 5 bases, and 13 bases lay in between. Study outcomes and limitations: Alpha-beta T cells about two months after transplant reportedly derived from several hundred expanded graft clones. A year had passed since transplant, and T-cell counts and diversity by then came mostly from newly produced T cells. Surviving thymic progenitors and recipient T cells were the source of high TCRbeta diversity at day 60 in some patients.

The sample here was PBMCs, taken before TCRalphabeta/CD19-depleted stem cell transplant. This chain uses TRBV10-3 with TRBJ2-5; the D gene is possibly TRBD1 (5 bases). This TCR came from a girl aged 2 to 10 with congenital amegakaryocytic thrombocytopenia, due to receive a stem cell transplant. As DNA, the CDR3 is TGTGCCATCAGTGAACAGAAGGGGTTCGAGACCCAGTACTTC. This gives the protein CAISEQKGFETQYF.